This T cell receptor beta chain is drawn from a study of read filtering for tumor transcriptome and immune sequencing. As for the study in general: IR-seq gave about 3.5 to 10.27 million TCR reads per sample; RNA-seq gave about 80 to 1273.

This library used roughly 400 ng RNA and molecular barcoded adaptors spanning alpha/delta and beta/gamma chains. A single record per CDR3 protein comes from TCRdb applying MiXCR to the reads. The sample includes about 39,000 distinct CDR3 sequences, 14% of them seen just once. On this clonotype: A much more abundant neighbour one base away suggests this may be a read error.

At the time of active disease, bone marrow was collected from every patient. The source material was a population of CD138-negative cells sorted from bone marrow. This TCR came from a donor over 35 with multiple myeloma.

CDR3 loop: CASSYSTGQGTDAFF. The CDR3 DNA reads TGTGCCAGCAGTTACTCGACAGGACAGGGGACTGATGCTTTCTTT. The chain uses TRBV6-6 and TRBJ1-1, with TRBD1 matching over 9 bases. The CDR3 totals 15 residues. Germline lookup yields CDR1 MNHNY and CDR2 SVGAGI (reference sequence).